These 13 T cell receptor beta chains were sequenced from one sample in a study of cytomegalovirus exposure and HLA in healthy donors. Primers included in the PCR were 60 Vbeta and 13 Jbeta primers. Sequenced by immunoSEQ multiplex PCR; TCRdb stores in-frame clones only, minus some. There are 200,000 to 250,000 clones in the sample; about 70% occur only once, and approximately 1.9% lies in the top ten. Material: PBMCs. The receptors derive from a woman between 25 and 40 years old in good health and CMV-seronegative.

The gene calls are TRBV11-2 and TRBJ2-7, with 7 positions matching TRBD1. Losses at the gene ends were 4 bases for V and 1 base for J; bases not matched to a gene: 4. The germline V gene encodes CDR1 SGHAT and CDR2 FQNNGV. The CDR3 sequence is 14 residues long. The CDR3 loop is CASSSTTGSYEQYF. Here the CDR3 DNA reads TGTGCCAGCAGCTCGACGACAGGGTCCTACGAGCAGTACTTC.

Comment on this clone: Other DNA sequences of this sample code for an identical CDR3. The chain carries TRBV6-6 and TRBJ2-7; D call uncertain. Trimming left V 11 bases short and J 2 bases short, with 16 bases between. The CDR3 contains 13 residues. CDR1 is MNHNY and CDR2 is SVGAGI in the germline V gene (reference sequence). Written as DNA, the CDR3 is TGTGCCTCCCTCGGTGACTCCACCTACGAGCAGTACTTC. Encoded protein: CASLGDSTYEQYF.

A remark on this clone: The junction departs from the called germline gene at one end, perhaps through a read error. This chain joins TRBV7-7 and TRBJ2-5; D perhaps matches TRBD2 (7 bases). Germline values: CDR1 SSHAT, CDR2 FNYEAQ (reference sequence). The length of the CDR3 is 14 residues. Written as DNA, the CDR3 is TGTGCTAGCAGCTTAGGGGGGGACGGAGAGACCCAGTACTTC. Its protein is CASSLGGDGETQYF. The full variable domain, in which reference TRBV7-7 and TRBJ2-5 provide the parts outside the CDR3, is GAGVSQSPRYKVTKRGQDVTLRCDPISSHATLYWYQQALGQGPEFLTYFNYEAQPDKSGLPSDRFSAERPEGSISTLTIQRTEQRDSAMYRCASSLGGDGETQYFGPGTRLLVL.

The chain recombines TRBV19 with TRBJ2-3; 9 bases agree with TRBD1. This CDR3 is 15 amino acids long. Germline V gene sequence: CDR1 LNHDA, CDR2 SQIVND (reference sequence). V lost 6 bases to trimming and J lost 4 bases; unmatched junction nucleotides: 8. This CDR3 reads CASSLNRGPADTQYF. In nucleotides, the CDR3 is TGTGCCAGTAGCCTGAACAGGGGGCCGGCAGATACGCAGTATTTT.

This clone came up a few times. This rearrangement joins TRBV4-1 to TRBJ1-6; D uncertain. Germline CDR1 reads MGHRA; CDR2 reads YSYEKL. V was trimmed by 0 bases and J by 7 bases, leaving 10 bases between them. This CDR3 has 15 residues. The CDR3 loop is CASSQDGVLNSPLHF. As DNA, the CDR3 is TGCGCCAGCAGCCAAGACGGGGTGTTAAATTCACCCCTCCACTTT.

The CDR3 sequence: CASSYGLAGVNEQFF. The CDR3 DNA follows: TGTGCCAGCAGCTACGGACTAGCGGGGGTCAATGAGCAGTTCTTC. J is TRBJ2-1 and V is TRBV7-3; 13 bases fit TRBD2. The germline V gene encodes CDR1 SGHTA and CDR2 FQGTGA. With 4 bases clipped from V and 6 bases from J, the junction kept 3 bases outside the gene matches. The CDR3 runs 15 residues.

In nucleotides, the CDR3 is TGTGCCAGCAGCTTAGGGAGCCGGCCCCAGCATTTT. Its protein product is CASSLGSRPQHF. The chain joins TRBV7-9 to TRBJ1-5; D is ambiguous. V dropped 1 base and J dropped 9 bases, with 7 bases sitting between them. The CDR3 totals 12 residues. CDR1 and CDR2 from the germline V gene are SEHNR and FQNEAQ (reference sequence).

This rearrangement joins TRBV10-1 to TRBJ1-1; unclear D gene. V was cut by 2 bases and J by 1 base, with 11 bases left in between. The germline V gene encodes CDR1 WNHNN and CDR2 SYGVQD (reference sequence). CDR3 length: 15 residues. CDR3 region: CASSEGSRGNTEAFF. DNA for the CDR3: TGCGCCAGCAGTGAGGGGAGCCGGGGGAACACTGAAGCTTTCTTT.

The chain combines TRBV5-4 with TRBJ2-3; a possible D gene is TRBD2 (5 bases). CDR3 length: 14 residues. The V and J ends lost 3 bases and 1 base respectively, with 9 bases between them. Looked up from germline, CDR1 is SGHNT and CDR2 is YYREEE (reference sequence). The DNA of the CDR3 is TGTGCCAGCAGCTCGGCCGGGGGCACAGATACGCAGTATTTT. It codes for CASSSAGGTDTQYF.

A few counts support this clone. V gene TRBV6-6 combines with J gene TRBJ1-2, with D possibly being TRBD1 (6 bases). With 2 bases removed from V and 7 bases from J, the gap between germline ends came to 17 bases. The CDR3 has 15 residues. The germline V gene has CDR1 MNHNY and CDR2 SVGAGI (reference sequence). CDR3 nucleotide sequence: TGTGCCAGCAGTTACCCCATGCAGGGAGGGGGTGGCTACACCTTC. Its translation: CASSYPMQGGGGYTF.

This clone showed up just a few times. The chain is built from TRBV4-2 and TRBJ1-2, with D perhaps TRBD1 (6 bases). CDR1 is LGHNA, CDR2 YNFKEQ, per germline. The V gene lost 0 bases and the J gene lost 4 bases, with 12 bases spanning the gap. The CDR3 totals 15 residues. The CDR3, as DNA: TGTGCCAGCAGCCAAGATGTAGGACAGAGCTATGGCTACACCTTC. Its translation is CASSQDVGQSYGYTF.

The chain is built from TRBV6-5 and TRBJ1-1; 8 bases fit TRBD1. The CDR3 runs 13 residues. The V gene end was trimmed by 5 bases and the J gene end by 4 bases; junction bases not matched to a gene: 3. Germline lookup yields CDR1 MNHEY and CDR2 SVGAGI. The CDR3: CASSQTGGTEAFF. The CDR3 nucleotides read TGTGCCAGCAGTCAAACAGGGGGCACTGAAGCTTTCTTT.

This clone showed up just a few times. V is TRBV6-1 and J is TRBJ2-7; D is perhaps TRBD1 (5 bases). Trimming cost V 5 bases and J 3 bases, with 8 bases left between them. Germline values: CDR1 MNHNS, CDR2 SASEGT. The CDR3 is 12 amino acids. This CDR3 is CASSKDSYEQYF. CDR3 DNA: TGTGCCAGCAGTAAAGACAGCTACGAGCAGTACTTC.